Detailed here is one TCR beta chain. The data originate from a study of blood T cell repertoires in COVID-19. Sequencing used immunoSEQ multiplex PCR; TCRdb keeps in-frame clones, though not all of them. The table lists fewer than 250,000 clones, around four fifths of them singletons. The CDR3 is 13 residues long. V was clipped by 11 bases and J by 7 bases; unmatched bases: 13. CDR1 and CDR2 (germline): SNHLY, FYNNEI. The receptor comes from a man aged 55-75 years with COVID-19, enrolled during active disease. V usage is TRBV2 and J usage is TRBJ1-2; 7 bases fit TRBD1. The sequencing input was peripheral blood. The CDR3 DNA reads as TGTGCCGGGGGGCCACAGGGGTCGCTTGGCTACACCTTC. As protein: CAGGPQGSLGYTF. The variable domain in full, with the rest retrieved from reference TRBV2 and TRBJ1-2, is EPEVTQTPSHQVTQMGQEVILRCVPISNHLYFYWYRQILGQKVEFLVSFYNNEISEKSEIFDDQFSVERPDGSNFTLKIRSTKLEDSAMYFCAGGPQGSLGYTFGSGTRLTVV.